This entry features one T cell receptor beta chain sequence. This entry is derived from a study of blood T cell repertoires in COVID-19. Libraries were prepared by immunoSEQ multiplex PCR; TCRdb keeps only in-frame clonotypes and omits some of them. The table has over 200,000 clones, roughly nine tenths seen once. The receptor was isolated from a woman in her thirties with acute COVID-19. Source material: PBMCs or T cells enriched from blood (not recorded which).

Here the CDR3 reads CASRGTGGQAFF. CDR3 DNA: TGTGCCAGCAGGGGAACAGGGGGCCAAGCTTTCTTT. This chain joins TRBV2 and TRBJ1-1, with 9 bases identical to TRBD1. The CDR3 is 12 residues long. Losses at the gene ends were 6 bases for V and 9 bases for J; bases not matched to a gene: 5. Germline loops: CDR1 SNHLY, CDR2 FYNNEI.